This T cell receptor beta chain emerged from a study of PD-L1 blockade in urothelial cancer. Study at large: Analyses used blood from 3 weeks (second dose) and 6 weeks after treatment start. The median number of T cells present in blood samples was around 150,000.

Spiking each PCR with synthetic TCR analog templates was performed. Sequencing was performed with immunoSEQ multiplex PCR; in TCRdb, only in-frame clones are kept and a portion is missing. The sample comprises about 50,000 clones, 70% to 90% of which are singletons, and about 20% rests with the top ten. Time point denoted: pretreatment peripheral blood. In the case of this clone: Its antigen is currently unknown.

The CDR3 has 14 residues. Germline assignment: CDR1 SNHLY and CDR2 FYNNEI. Trimming cost V 6 bases and J 3 bases; bases outside gene matches: 6. Study results and caveats: Pretreatment peripheral blood TCR clonality that fell below the median predicted better survival among the patients studied.

The sample was PBMCs, taken around atezolizumab (anti-PD-L1) treatment. This sequence was found in a man aged 55 to 70 with urothelial cancer. The genes are TRBV2 and TRBJ1-1; 8 nucleotides match TRBD1. CDR3 sequence: CASRRQTGDTEAFF. DNA of the CDR3: TGTGCCAGCAGAAGACAGACAGGGGACACTGAAGCTTTCTTT. The full variable domain, rest sourced from reference TRBV2 and TRBJ1-1, is EPEVTQTPSHQVTQMGQEVILRCVPISNHLYFYWYRQILGQKVEFLVSFYNNEISEKSEIFDDQFSVERPDGSNFTLKIRSTKLEDSAMYFCASRRQTGDTEAFFGQGTRLTVV.